Following are 22 T cell receptor beta chains from one sample sequenced in a study of blood T cell repertoires in COVID-19. Here immunoSEQ multiplex PCR was the method, and the copy in TCRdb shows in-frame clones only, minus some. The top ten clones hold 25% of a sample with 25,000 to 35,000 clones, around 83% of them seen once. Sequencing was performed on peripheral blood. These receptors originate from a man between 65 and 80 years old with active COVID-19.

The chain links TRBV2 to TRBJ1-1, with 7 nucleotides matching TRBD1. After removal of 2 bases from V and 1 base from J, the junction contained 7 bases not matched to a gene. CDR3 length equals 16 residues. Germline values: CDR1 SNHLY, CDR2 FYNNEI. The CDR3 region has the DNA TGTGCCAGCAGTGAACCTATCCGGGACAGGAACACTGAAGCTTTCTTT. Its protein is CASSEPIRDRNTEAFF.

This clone was observed once. The chain couples TRBV5-1 to TRBJ2-5; 7 bases are shared with TRBD2. CDR1 and CDR2 (germline): SGHRS, YFSETQ. CDR3 size: 17 residues. The J segment lost 5 bases and the V segment lost 0 bases, leaving 13 bases of the junction unmatched. CDR3 residues: CASSLADWGPRGETQYF. The CDR3, as DNA: TGCGCCAGCAGCTTGGCTGACTGGGGCCCGCGGGGGGAGACCCAGTACTTC.

The V and J genes are TRBV5-1 and TRBJ2-3; possible D gene TRBD1, 6 bases. The CDR3 is made up of 13 amino acids. Germline lookup yields CDR1 SGHRS and CDR2 YFSETQ. Trimming removed 5 bases from V and 6 bases from J, with 13 bases in between. The CDR3: CASRAFTGDTQYF. The DNA for the CDR3 is TGCGCCAGCAGAGCATTCACAGGGGATACGCAGTATTTT.

The rearrangement uses TRBV3-1 (or the pseudogene TRBV3-2) and TRBJ2-7; D gene ambiguous. Germline assignment: CDR1 LGHDT and CDR2 YNNKEL (reference sequence). The CDR3 is 13 amino acids. The V gene lost 0 bases and the J gene lost 4 bases, with 7 bases spanning the gap. CDR3 nucleotides: TGTGCCAGCAGCCAAGACCCCGTATACGAGCAGTACTTC. Its protein product is CASSQDPVYEQYF.

This sequence joins TRBV7-3 and TRBJ2-1; D is possibly TRBD2 (6 bases). Per the germline V gene, CDR1 is SGHTA and CDR2 is FQGTGA. Between the trimmed V and J ends, which lost 5 bases and 5 bases, there was a span of 16 bases. This CDR3 has 15 amino acids. The CDR3 here is CASSPYGSTDNEQFF. Written as DNA, the CDR3 is TGTGCCAGCAGCCCTTACGGGAGTACTGACAATGAGCAGTTCTTC.

This sequence joins TRBV2 and TRBJ1-6; 8 nucleotides line up with TRBD1. V lost 3 bases, J lost 7 bases, and 2 bases stayed unmatched. The CDR3 runs 14 residues. Germline V gives CDR1 SNHLY, CDR2 FYNNEI. The CDR3 spells CASSENRGNSPLHF. CDR3 nucleotides: TGTGCCAGCAGTGAGAACAGGGGGAATTCACCCCTCCACTTT.

CDR3 sequence (DNA): TGTGCCAGCAGAACTCAGGTCTCTTGGGGCTACACCTTC. It is translated as CASRTQVSWGYTF. The V call is TRBV6-5, the J call TRBJ1-2; D not resolved. Between the trimmed V and J ends, which lost 6 bases and 8 bases, there was a span of 16 bases. Germline V lookup: CDR1 MNHEY, CDR2 SVGAGI. The CDR3 runs to 13 residues.

The CDR3 coding sequence is TGTGCCAGCAGTTTGCATGCGAAGCGGGAAAAACTGTTTTTT. Encoded protein: CASSLHAKREKLFF. The rearrangement links TRBV28 to TRBJ1-4; the D is unclear. Trimming took 3 bases from V and 8 from J, leaving 13 bases between them. CDR1 is MDHEN, CDR2 SYDVKM, per germline. CDR3 size: 14 residues.

V and J are TRBV30 and TRBJ2-1, with no clear D. From germline, CDR1 is GTSNPN and CDR2 SVGIG (reference sequence). The CDR3 contains 15 residues. The germline V and J ends were trimmed by 3 bases and 1 base, with 13 bases remaining between them. Here the CDR3 DNA reads TGTGCCTGGAGCTTACGTGGTCTATCCTACAATGAGCAGTTCTTC. Amino acids: CAWSLRGLSYNEQFF.

The chain carries TRBV2 and TRBJ1-5; D is possibly TRBD1 (6 bases). CDR1 is SNHLY and CDR2 is FYNNEI in the germline V gene. The CDR3 covers 14 residues. The germline V and J ends were trimmed by 7 bases and 3 bases, with 13 bases remaining between them. For the CDR3, the DNA is TGTGCCAGCAAAAGAGGACAGAACAATCAGCCCCAGCATTTT. Translating it yields CASKRGQNNQPQHF.

The chain carries TRBV12-1 and TRBJ1-2; the D call of TRBD1 is as the table states it, not checked on the DNA. TRBV12-1 is assigned pseudogene status. The CDR3 is made up of 15 amino acids. The chain's CDR3 is CASSWGDSERYGYTF. For the CDR3, the DNA is TGTGCCAGCAGCTGGGGGGACAGTGAAAGATATGGCTACACCTTC.

The chain combines TRBV18 with TRBJ2-7; TRBD1 agrees at 7 bases. Trimming took 3 bases from V and 4 from J; bases not matched to a gene: 6. CDR1 and CDR2 (germline): KGHSH, LQKENI. This CDR3 spans 14 amino acids. Written as DNA, the CDR3 is TGTGCCAGCTCACCGACAGGGCTCTTGTACGAGCAGTACTTC. Its protein is CASSPTGLLYEQYF. Using reference TRBV18 and TRBJ2-7 for the parts outside the CDR3, the full variable domain is NAGVMQNPRHLVRRRGQEARLRCSPMKGHSHVYWYRQLPEEGLKFMVYLQKENIIDESGMPKERFSAEFPKEGPSILRIQQVVRGDSAAYFCASSPTGLLYEQYFGPGTRLTVT.

The chain links TRBV5-1 to TRBJ2-2, with D maybe TRBD1 (6 bases). Trimming pared 4 bases from V and 5 bases from J, leaving 15 bases between. The CDR3 length is 15 residues. In germline, CDR1 is SGHRS, CDR2 YFSETQ. The DNA for the CDR3 is TGCGCCAGCAGCCCCTGGGACACCGCTACCGGGGAGCTGTTTTTT. Its translation is CASSPWDTATGELFF.

The chain recombines TRBV29-1 with TRBJ1-2; the D gene is possibly TRBD1 (6 bases). CDR1 is SQVTM and CDR2 is ANQGSEA in the germline V gene. Trimming took 6 bases from V and 7 from J, leaving 18 bases between them. CDR3 length: 13 residues. CDR3 sequence (DNA): TGCAGCGTCCCTCAACAGGGCCTTAGTGGCTACACCTTC. Translation: CSVPQQGLSGYTF.

The chain has TRBV12-5 and TRBJ1-1; a weak D match, TRBD1 (6 bases). From germline, CDR1 is LGHNT and CDR2 FRNRAP. V lost 6 bases and J lost 4, with 15 bases in between. The CDR3 has 14 residues. CDR3 sequence reads: CASGPDSAATEAFF. The CDR3 region has the DNA TGTGCTAGTGGACCGGACAGTGCGGCCACTGAAGCTTTCTTT.

In the case of this clone: Other DNA sequences in this sample translate to the same CDR3. This chain uses TRBV3-1 (or the pseudogene TRBV3-2) with TRBJ2-1, with TRBD2 identical over 13 bases. The CDR3 has 16 residues. CDR1 and CDR2 from the germline V gene are LGHDT and YNNKEL (reference sequence). Trimming cost V 1 base and J 5 bases; bases outside gene matches: 2. CDR3 nucleotide sequence: TGTGCCAGCAGCCAAGGACTAGCGGGGGGAAACAATGAGCAGTTCTTC. Protein sequence: CASSQGLAGGNNEQFF.

The gene calls are TRBV5-1 and TRBJ2-1; a weak D match, TRBD2 (6 bases). Germline lookup yields CDR1 SGHRS and CDR2 YFSETQ. Trimming removed 5 bases from V and 5 bases from J, with 23 bases in between. The length of the CDR3 is 17 residues. CDR3 in amino acids: CASRPPWTTSLNNEQFF. CDR3 nucleotides: TGCGCCAGCAGACCGCCGTGGACGACTAGTCTAAACAATGAGCAGTTCTTC.

The gene calls are TRBV6-6 and TRBJ2-3, with D possibly matching TRBD1 (6 bases). The V end lost 0 bases, the J end lost 2 bases, and 12 bases lay between the germline ends. The CDR3 is made up of 16 amino acids. CDR1 and CDR2 (germline): MNHNY, SVGAGI (reference sequence). The CDR3 sequence: CASSYSKKGVTDTQYF. The CDR3 DNA is TGTGCCAGCAGTTACTCGAAAAAGGGGGTCACAGATACGCAGTATTTT.

The rearrangement links TRBV7-9 to TRBJ2-2; a possible D gene is TRBD1 (6 bases). Looked up from germline, CDR1 is SEHNR and CDR2 is FQNEAQ (reference sequence). V lost 1 base and J lost 5, with 11 bases in between. CDR3 length: 15 residues. The CDR3 region has the DNA TGTGCCAGCAGCTTAGGCGGCAGGGGAACCGGGGAGCTGTTTTTT. This translates into CASSLGGRGTGELFF. The full variable domain, its missing parts supplied by reference TRBV7-9 and TRBJ2-2, is DTGVSQNPRHKITKRGQNVTFRCDPISEHNRLYWYRQTLGQGPEFLTYFQNEAQLEKSRLLSDRFSAERPKGSFSTLEIQRTEQGDSAMYLCASSLGGRGTGELFFGEGSRLTVL.

On this clone itself: Other nucleotide sequences from this sample produce the same CDR3. CDR3 residues: CASSVGTGSNTEAFF. The DNA of the CDR3 is TGTGCCAGCAGCGTAGGGACAGGCTCGAACACTGAAGCTTTCTTT. The chain employs TRBV9 and TRBJ1-1; 7 bases are shared with TRBD1. The ends lost 0 bases at V and 1 base at J; junction bases unmatched: 3. This CDR3 has 15 residues. Per the germline V gene, CDR1 is SGDLS and CDR2 is YYNGEE. The whole variable domain, remainder taken from reference TRBV9 and TRBJ1-1, is DSGVTQTPKHLITATGQRVTLRCSPRSGDLSVYWYQQSLDQGLQFLIQYYNGEERAKGNILERFSAQQFPDLHSELNLSSLELGDSALYFCASSVGTGSNTEAFFGQGTRLTVV.

This clone was seen a few times. The chain employs TRBV7-9 and TRBJ1-5; no clear D. Between the trimmed V and J ends, which lost 5 bases and 3 bases, there was a span of 14 bases. The CDR3 extends over 15 amino acids. Germline V gene lookup returns CDR1 SEHNR and CDR2 FQNEAQ (reference sequence). This CDR3 reads CASSPFDMINQPQHF. The CDR3 DNA reads as TGTGCCAGCAGCCCCTTCGACATGATCAATCAGCCCCAGCATTTT.

This clone showed up just a few times. This rearrangement joins TRBV7-9 to TRBJ1-2, with TRBD1 as a possible D gene (6 bases). CDR1 is SEHNR, CDR2 FQNEAQ, per germline (reference sequence). The ends were cut back, 6 bases at V and 4 bases at J, with 15 bases in the middle. This CDR3 region has 14 residues. CDR3 protein: CASRKDRDLYGYTF. CDR3 nucleotides: TGTGCCAGCAGAAAGGACAGAGATCTCTATGGCTACACCTTC.